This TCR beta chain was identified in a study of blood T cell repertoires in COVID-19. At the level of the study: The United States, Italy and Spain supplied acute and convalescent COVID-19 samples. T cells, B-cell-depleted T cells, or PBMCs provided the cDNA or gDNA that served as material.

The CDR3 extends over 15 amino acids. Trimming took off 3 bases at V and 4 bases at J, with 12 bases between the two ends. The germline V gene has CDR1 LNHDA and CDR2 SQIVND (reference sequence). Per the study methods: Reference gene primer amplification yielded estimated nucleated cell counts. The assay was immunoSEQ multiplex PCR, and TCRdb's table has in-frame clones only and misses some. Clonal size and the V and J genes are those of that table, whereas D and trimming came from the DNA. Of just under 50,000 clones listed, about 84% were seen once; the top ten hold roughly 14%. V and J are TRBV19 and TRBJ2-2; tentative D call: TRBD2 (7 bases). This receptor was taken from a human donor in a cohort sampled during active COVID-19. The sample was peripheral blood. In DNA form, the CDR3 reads TGTGCCAGTAGTATCGGTGGGGGGGCCACCGGGGAGCTGTTTTTT. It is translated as CASSIGGGATGELFF.